This is a list of T cell receptor beta chains from one sample in a study of blood T cell repertoires in COVID-19. Profiling relied on immunoSEQ multiplex PCR, and the TCRdb table lists in-frame clones only, not all of them. This table holds 100,000 or so clones, around 87% found once. The sample comprised peripheral blood. These TCRs come from a man between 45 and 60 years old with active or convalescent COVID-19. The CDR3 runs from the conserved cysteine through the conserved F or W. The order of the fields is J gene, D gene, V gene, clone size, CDR3 protein, CDR3 DNA. A D gene is named only where the DNA matches it firmly. Clone size is given for some rows only: seen once, a few or many times, or a class if the clone is expanded.

>TRBJ1-1|.|TRBV11-2|.
CASSLKGLRGEAFF
TGTGCCAGCAGCCTCAAGGGGTTAAGGGGTGAAGCTTTCTTT
>TRBJ2-1|.|TRBV9|.
CASSVVGGPGHEQFF
TGTGCCAGCAGCGTAGTGGGGGGGCCGGGCCATGAGCAGTTCTTC
>TRBJ1-2|TRBD1|TRBV28|.
CASKRTGGLFYTF
TGTGCCAGCAAAAGGACAGGGGGATTGTTCTACACCTTC
>TRBJ2-1|.|TRBV28|.
CASSSSGYNEQFF
TGTGCCAGCAGTTCATCCGGTTACAATGAGCAGTTCTTC
>TRBJ2-3|.|TRBV19|.
CASSIDRAGSLRDTQYF
TGTGCCAGTAGTATAGATCGGGCGGGGAGCTTACGAGATACGCAGTATTTT
>TRBJ1-1|TRBD1|TRBV19|.
CASSIQGGNTEAFF
TGTGCCAGTAGTATTCAGGGGGGGAACACTGAAGCTTTCTTT
>TRBJ1-6|TRBD1|TRBV2|.
CASSDRTGGNSPLHF
TGTGCCAGCAGTGATCGGACAGGGGGGAATTCACCCCTCCACTTT
>TRBJ1-1|.|TRBV28|.
CASSLSGAEAFF
TGTGCCAGCAGTTTATCAGGGGCTGAAGCTTTCTTT
>TRBJ2-3|.|TRBV12-1|.
CASSAKTSGAFDTQYF
TGTGCCAGCAGCGCTAAGACTAGCGGGGCCTTCGATACGCAGTATTTT
>TRBJ2-3|.|TRBV7-2|.
CASSLSRSTDTQYF
TGTGCCAGCAGCTTAAGCCGTAGCACAGATACGCAGTATTTT
>TRBJ1-2|TRBD1|TRBV29-1|.
CSVESGTANYGYTF
TGCAGCGTTGAATCTGGGACAGCTAACTATGGCTACACCTTC
>TRBJ1-1|.|TRBV21-1|.
CETPGVARRTEAFF
TGTGAGACGCCAGGGGTTGCAAGACGGACTGAAGCTTTCTTT
>TRBJ1-2|.|TRBV19|.
CASSILAPNYGYTF
TGTGCCAGTAGCATCCTGGCCCCAAACTATGGCTACACCTTC
>TRBJ1-6|.|TRBV3-1/TRBV3-2|.
CASSLDDRTNSPLHF
TGTGCCAGCAGCCTGGACGACAGAACCAATTCACCCCTCCACTTT
>TRBJ1-1|TRBD1|TRBV10-3|.
CAIRTGMTEAFF
TGTGCCATCAGGACAGGGATGACTGAAGCTTTCTTT
>TRBJ1-3|.|TRBV28|.
CASSPVEGGEGRNTIYF
TGTGCCAGCAGTCCAGTAGAGGGAGGGGAGGGAAGAAACACCATATATTTT
>TRBJ2-1|.|TRBV9|.
CASSGLINEQFF
TGTGCCAGCAGCGGACTTATAAATGAGCAGTTCTTC
>TRBJ1-2|TRBD1|TRBV6-5|.
CASSTGANYGYTF
TGTGCCAGCAGTACAGGGGCTAACTATGGCTACACCTTC
>TRBJ2-5|.|TRBV20-1|.
CSASSETQYF
TGCAGTGCTAGCTCCGAGACCCAGTACTTC
>TRBJ2-1|.|TRBV3-1/TRBV3-2|.
CASSQDIGQTLYNEQFF
TGTGCCAGCAGCCAAGATATAGGACAGACCCTTTACAATGAGCAGTTCTTC
>TRBJ1-6|.|TRBV7-8|.
CASSLGSSPLHF
TGTGCCAGCAGCTTAGGTAGTTCACCCCTCCACTTT
>TRBJ1-5|TRBD1|TRBV19|.
CASRSTGYSNQPQHF
TGTGCCAGTAGATCGACAGGGTATAGCAATCAGCCCCAGCATTTT
>TRBJ1-5|TRBD1|TRBV19|.
CASSTGTGYNQPQHF
TGTGCCAGTAGTACCGGGACAGGGTACAATCAGCCCCAGCATTTT
>TRBJ1-5|.|TRBV6-7|.
CASTRGSNQPQHF
TGTGCCAGCACCCGGGGAAGCAATCAGCCCCAGCATTTT
>TRBJ1-1|.|TRBV11-2|.
CASSPAGGATEAFF
TGTGCCAGCAGCCCCGCCGGAGGGGCCACTGAAGCTTTCTTT
>TRBJ1-2|TRBD1|TRBV2|.
CASSEAQGVTLGYTF
TGTGCCAGCAGTGAAGCTCAGGGGGTTACCCTTGGCTACACCTTC
>TRBJ1-4|.|TRBV28|.
CASSSPGAPGVNEKLFF
TGTGCCAGCAGCTCCCCAGGGGCCCCTGGTGTAAATGAAAAACTGTTTTTT
>TRBJ1-1|.|TRBV19|.
CASSISPTDFYTEAFF
TGTGCCAGTAGTATATCCCCGACAGACTTCTACACTGAAGCTTTCTTT
>TRBJ1-4|.|TRBV19|.
CASSYNRANEKLFF
TGTGCCAGTAGTTACAATCGGGCTAATGAAAAACTGTTTTTT
>TRBJ2-5|.|TRBV5-1|once
CASSLEGGGETQYF
TGCGCCAGCAGCTTGGAGGGTGGGGGCGAGACCCAGTACTTC
>TRBJ1-1|.|TRBV7-9|once
CASSLVQGGHTEAFF
TGTGCCAGCAGCTTAGTTCAGGGAGGGCACACTGAAGCTTTCTTT
>TRBJ2-7|.|TRBV11-2|.
CASRATDSSYEQYF
TGTGCCAGCCGTGCTACGGACAGCTCCTACGAGCAGTACTTC
>TRBJ1-6|.|TRBV6-1|.
CASSELQGGSPLHF
TGTGCCAGCAGTGAATTGCAGGGTGGTTCACCCCTCCACTTT
>TRBJ2-3|.|TRBV3-1/TRBV3-2|.
CASSPQRDTQYF
TGTGCCAGCAGCCCCCAGCGGGATACGCAGTATTTT
>TRBJ1-2|TRBD1|TRBV2|.
CASGRGTGSNYGYTF
TGTGCCAGCGGTAGGGGGACAGGGTCTAACTATGGCTACACCTTC
>TRBJ2-1|TRBD1|TRBV5-1|.
CASGNTGDVEQFF
TGCGCCAGCGGAAACACAGGGGACGTTGAGCAGTTCTTC
>TRBJ1-1|.|TRBV6-5|.
CASKQQGFYTEAFF
TGTGCCAGCAAGCAGCAGGGGTTTTATACTGAAGCTTTCTTT
>TRBJ2-7|.|TRBV19|.
CASSRLGIANEQYF
TGTGCCAGTAGTCGTCTAGGAATCGCTAACGAGCAGTACTTC
>TRBJ1-2|.|TRBV28|.
CASSRTGRYGYTF
TGTGCCAGCAGCCGGACCGGGAGATATGGCTACACCTTC
>TRBJ1-1|TRBD1|TRBV19|.
CASRGTGDTEAFF
TGTGCCAGTCGGGGGACAGGGGACACTGAAGCTTTCTTT
>TRBJ2-1|.|TRBV5-1|once
CASSPWTDNEQFF
TGCGCCAGCAGCCCGTGGACTGACAATGAGCAGTTCTTC
>TRBJ1-2|.|TRBV7-8|.
CASTELRNYGYTF
TGTGCCAGCACGGAGTTGAGGAACTATGGCTACACCTTC